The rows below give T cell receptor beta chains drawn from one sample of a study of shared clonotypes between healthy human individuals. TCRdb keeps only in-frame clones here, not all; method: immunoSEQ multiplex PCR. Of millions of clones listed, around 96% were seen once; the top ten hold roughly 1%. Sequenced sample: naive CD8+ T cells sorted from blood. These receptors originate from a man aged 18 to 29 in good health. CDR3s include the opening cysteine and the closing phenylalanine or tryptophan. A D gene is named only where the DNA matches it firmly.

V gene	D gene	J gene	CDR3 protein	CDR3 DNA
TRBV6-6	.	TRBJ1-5	CAIGEYQPQHF	TGTGCCATCGGAGAGTATCAGCCCCAGCATTTT
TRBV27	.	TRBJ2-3	CASSLRLGPGDTQYF	TGTGCCAGCAGTCTCAGACTAGGTCCTGGAGATACGCAGTATTTT
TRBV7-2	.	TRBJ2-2	CASSLPTGELFF	TGTGCCAGCAGCTTACCCACCGGGGAGCTGTTTTTT
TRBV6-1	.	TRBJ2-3	CASSVNREDWDTQYF	TGTGCCAGCAGTGTTAACCGGGAAGATTGGGATACGCAGTATTTT
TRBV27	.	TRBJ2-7	CASSGGGLHEQYF	TGTGCCAGCAGTGGTGGGGGTCTCCACGAGCAGTACTTC
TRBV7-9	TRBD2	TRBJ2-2	CASSATSGGLAGELFF	TGTGCCAGCAGCGCAACTAGCGGGGGTCTCGCCGGGGAGCTGTTTTTT
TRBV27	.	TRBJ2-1	CASSFSLRGTEQFF	TGTGCCAGCAGTTTTTCCCTCCGGGGGACTGAGCAGTTCTTC
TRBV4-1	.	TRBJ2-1	CASSQDGAAFYNEQFF	TGCGCCAGCAGCCAAGACGGGGCTGCGTTCTACAATGAGCAGTTCTTC
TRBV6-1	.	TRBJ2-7	CASSEGTDFAYEQYF	TGTGCCAGCAGTGAAGGGACAGACTTCGCTTACGAGCAGTACTTC
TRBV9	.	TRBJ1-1	CASSVELRTEAFF	TGTGCCAGCAGCGTAGAGCTTCGTACTGAAGCTTTCTTT
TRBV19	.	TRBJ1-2	CASKTENYGYTF	TGTGCCAGTAAGACGGAGAACTATGGCTACACCTTC
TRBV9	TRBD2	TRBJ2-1	CASSYSGGSYNEQFF	TGTGCCAGCAGCTACAGCGGGGGCTCCTACAATGAGCAGTTCTTC